This is a list of T cell receptor beta chains from one sample in a study of cytomegalovirus exposure and HLA in healthy donors. Method: immunoSEQ multiplex PCR; TCRdb's copy keeps in-frame clones and lacks some. The data hold about 200,000 clones, with roughly 81% observed a single time. Sequenced input: PBMCs. Receptor source: a woman aged 30 to 39 in good health and CMV-seronegative. Both conserved end residues are part of each CDR3. A D gene is named only where the DNA matches it firmly. Clone size is stated in some rows and not others, as once, few, many or a class when expanded.

j_call | d_call | v_call | cdr3_length | clone_size | cdr3_nt | cdr3_aa
TRBJ1-6 | NA | TRBV30 | 14 | few | TGTGCCTGGACTGACGGGTCCTATAATTCACCCCTCCACTTT | CAWTDGSYNSPLHF
TRBJ1-1 | TRBD1 | TRBV5-1 | 14 | NA | TGCGCCAGCAGCACCCAGACAGGGGACACTGAAGCTTTCTTT | CASSTQTGDTEAFF
TRBJ2-3 | TRBD2 | TRBV2 | 15 | NA | TGTGCCAGCAGTATGGGACTAACTAGCACAGATACGCAGTATTTT | CASSMGLTSTDTQYF
TRBJ1-1 | NA | TRBV2 | 15 | NA | TGTGCCAGCAGTGACGGTGAGCCCCGGACTACTGAAGCTTTCTTT | CASSDGEPRTTEAFF
TRBJ1-3 | TRBD1 | TRBV30 | 14 | NA | TGTGCCTGGAACAGGGGGAGCTCTGGAAACACCATATATTTT | CAWNRGSSGNTIYF
TRBJ2-3 | NA | TRBV30 | 14 | NA | TGTGCCTGGAATGGAGGGGGGGCCCGAGGTGCGCAGTATTTT | CAWNGGGARGAQYF
TRBJ1-1 | TRBD1 | TRBV5-5 | 14 | NA | TGTGCCAGCAGCTGGACAGGGCAGAACACTGAAGCTTTCTTT | CASSWTGQNTEAFF
TRBJ2-7 | NA | TRBV30 | 14 | NA | TGTGCCTGGAGTAGTTCCCCAGGGAACTACGAGCAGTACTTC | CAWSSSPGNYEQYF
TRBJ2-5 | NA | TRBV7-2 | 14 | once | TGTGCCAGCAGCTTATCCGGCGGAAAGGAGACCCAGTACTTC | CASSLSGGKETQYF
TRBJ2-3 | NA | TRBV5-1 | 15 | NA | TGCGCCAGCAGCTTGGGTGGGGGCCGAACAGATACGCAGTATTTT | CASSLGGGRTDTQYF
TRBJ1-2 | TRBD1 | TRBV2 | 16 | few | TGTGCCAGCATTGGGCCCCGGGACAGGGGAGGGTATGGCTACACCTTC | CASIGPRDRGGYGYTF
TRBJ1-5 | NA | TRBV7-8 | 17 | NA | TGTGCCAGCAGCTTACTCCAGGGGCAAAGGGCAGGTCAGCCCCAGCATTTT | CASSLLQGQRAGQPQHF
TRBJ1-2 | NA | TRBV14 | 14 | once | TGTGCCAGCAGCCAAGATCGGGGGGGGATCGGCTACACCTTC | CASSQDRGGIGYTF
TRBJ2-1 | NA | TRBV7-7 | 15 | NA | TGTGCCAGCAGCTTAGATGGCGGGACGGGGAATGAGCAGTTCTTC | CASSLDGGTGNEQFF
TRBJ1-5 | TRBD1 | TRBV28 | 16 | NA | TGTGCCAGCAGTTCGCCCGGACAGGGCGGCAATCAGCCCCAGCATTTT | CASSSPGQGGNQPQHF
TRBJ2-1 | TRBD1 | TRBV2 | 13 | NA | TGTGCCAGACTCCGGGACAGGACCAATGAGCAGTTCTTC | CARLRDRTNEQFF
TRBJ1-6 | NA | TRBV10-2 | 13 | NA | TGCGCCAGCAGTGAGGGGACAAATTCACCCCTCCACTTT | CASSEGTNSPLHF